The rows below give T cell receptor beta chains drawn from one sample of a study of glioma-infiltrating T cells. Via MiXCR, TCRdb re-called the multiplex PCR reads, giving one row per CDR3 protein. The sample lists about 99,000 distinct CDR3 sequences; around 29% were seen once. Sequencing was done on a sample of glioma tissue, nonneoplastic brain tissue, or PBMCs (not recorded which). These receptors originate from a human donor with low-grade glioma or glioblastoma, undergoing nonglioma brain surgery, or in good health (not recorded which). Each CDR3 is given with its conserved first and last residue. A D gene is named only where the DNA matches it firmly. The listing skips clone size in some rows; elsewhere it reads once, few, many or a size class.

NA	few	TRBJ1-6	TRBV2	TGTGCCAGCGTCCCGACTGTTTACTATAATTCACCCCTCCACTTT	CASVPTVYYNSPLHF
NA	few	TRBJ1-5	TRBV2	TGTGCCAGCAGTGATATGGGAATTCGGAATCAGCCCCAGCATTTT	CASSDMGIRNQPQHF
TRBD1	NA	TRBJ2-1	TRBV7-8	TGTGCCAGCAGAGCCTCCAACCAGGGGGCCTACAATGAGCATTTCTTC	CASRASNQGAYNEHFF
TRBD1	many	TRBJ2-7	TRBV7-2	TGTGCCAGCAGCGAGGGACAGGGGGGTTTCTACGAGCAGTACTTC	CASSEGQGGFYEQYF
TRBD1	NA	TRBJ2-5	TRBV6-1	TGTGCCAGCAGTAGCGGGGACAGGGCCTTTGAGACCCAGTACTTC	CASSSGDRAFETQYF
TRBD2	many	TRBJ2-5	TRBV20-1	TGCAGTGCGGTAGCGGGGTTGGGAACCCAGTACTTC	CSAVAGLGTQYF
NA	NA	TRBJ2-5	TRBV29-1	TGCAGCGTTGAGGGTGGCGCGGAGACCCAGTACTTC	CSVEGGAETQYF
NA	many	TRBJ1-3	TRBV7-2	TGTGCCAGCAGCGCACAGATCTCTGGAAACACCATATATTTT	CASSAQISGNTIYF
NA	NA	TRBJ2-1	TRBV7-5	NA	CISVSEALGGAFNEQFF
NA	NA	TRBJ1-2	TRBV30	TGTGCCTGGAGTACTAACTATGGCTACACCTTC	CAWSTNYGYTF
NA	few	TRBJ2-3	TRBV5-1	TGCGCCAGCAGCTTTGCGGGGTCCACAGATACGCAGTATTTT	CASSFAGSTDTQYF
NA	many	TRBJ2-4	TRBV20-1	TGCAGTGCCCCGGGGGCGGGGGAAAACATTCAGTACTTC	CSAPGAGENIQYF
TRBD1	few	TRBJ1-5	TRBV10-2	TGCGCCAGCAGTGATCGGAGACAGGGGGCTGTCGGCAATCAGCCCCAGCATTTT	CASSDRRQGAVGNQPQHF
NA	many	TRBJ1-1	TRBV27	TGTGCCAGCAGTCCCCCCTGGACCATGGGGTGGCAGAACACTGAAGCTTTCTTT	CASSPPWTMGWQNTEAFF
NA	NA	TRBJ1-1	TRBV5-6	TGTGCCAGCAGCTTGGAGCAGGGGAGAGCTGAAGCTTTCTTT	CASSLEQGRAEAFF
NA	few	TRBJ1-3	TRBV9	TGTGCCAGCAGCCTCAGTGGGCGCCGGGACATCGCCATATATTTT	CASSLSGRRDIAIYF
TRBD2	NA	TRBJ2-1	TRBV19	TGTGCCAGTAGTCCCACACTAGCGGGGGGAAATGAGCAGTTCTTC	CASSPTLAGGNEQFF
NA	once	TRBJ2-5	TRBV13	TGTGCCAGCAGCCGACGAGGGCGGGGCGGGAAGCAAGAGACCCAGTACTTC	CASSRRGRGGKQETQYF
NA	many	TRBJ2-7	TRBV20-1	TGCAGTGCTCCTCTAGGGACGTGGGGGCAGTACTTC	CSAPLGTWGQYF
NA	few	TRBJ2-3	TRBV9	TGTGCCAGCAGCGTAACAAAGTTCGAGCGGGATACGCAGTATTTT	CASSVTKFERDTQYF
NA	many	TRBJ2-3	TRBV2	TGTGCCAGCCAAGCTAGCGACGCCACAGATACGCAGTATTTT	CASQASDATDTQYF
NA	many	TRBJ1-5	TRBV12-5	TGTGCTAGTGGTTTGTGGGGACAGCCCCAGCATTTT	CASGLWGQPQHF
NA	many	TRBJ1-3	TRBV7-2	TGTGCCAGCAGCCTTCAGGGGAGCACCATATATTTT	CASSLQGSTIYF
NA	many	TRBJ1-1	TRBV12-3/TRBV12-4	TGTGCCAGCACTGAATTAGAGAACACTGAAGCTTTCTTT	CASTELENTEAFF
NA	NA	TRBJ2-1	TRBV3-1	TGTGCCAGCAGTCTAGACACGATGGCTTACAATGAGCAGTTCTTC	CASSLDTMAYNEQFF
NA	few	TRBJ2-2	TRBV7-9	TGTGCCAGCAGCCTTATTGGGGTCGGGGAGCTGTTTTTT	CASSLIGVGELFF
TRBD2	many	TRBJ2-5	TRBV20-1	TGCAGTGCTAGGGTCCTAGCGGGGGGAGAGACCCAGTACTTC	CSARVLAGGETQYF
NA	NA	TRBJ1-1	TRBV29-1	TGCAGCGGGGCGGACGGCACTGAAGCTTTCTTT	CSGADGTEAFF
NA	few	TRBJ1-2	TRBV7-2	TGTGCCAGCAGCTTCTCCAAAGGGACTGGTGATAGCTATGGCTACACCTTC	CASSFSKGTGDSYGYTF
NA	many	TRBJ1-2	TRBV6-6	TGTGCCAGCAGTTACTCTAGGCAGCACTATGGCTACACCTTC	CASSYSRQHYGYTF
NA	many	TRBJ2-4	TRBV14	TGTGCCAGCAGCCAAGATATTAGGACGCAGTACTTC	CASSQDIRTQYF
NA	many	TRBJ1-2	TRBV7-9	TGTGCCAGCACGCAGGGATCGGCGGACTATGGCTACACCTTC	CASTQGSADYGYTF
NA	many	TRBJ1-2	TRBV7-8	TGTGCCAGCAGCCTTGGACAGCTTAACTATGGCTACACCTTC	CASSLGQLNYGYTF
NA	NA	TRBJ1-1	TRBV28	TGTGCCAGCAGTTTATACGACGGGAACACTGAAGCTTTCTTT	CASSLYDGNTEAFF
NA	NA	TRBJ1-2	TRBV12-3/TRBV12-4	TGTGCCAGCAGTTTACCCCCCGGGGAGTACACCTTC	CASSLPPGEYTF
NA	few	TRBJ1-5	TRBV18	TGTGCCAGCTCAAGGGGTGGTGATGGCAATCAGCCCCAGCATTTT	CASSRGGDGNQPQHF
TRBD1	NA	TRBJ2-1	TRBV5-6	TGTGCCAGCAGCTTGGGGGACAGGGAGTTCAATGAGCAGTTCTTC	CASSLGDREFNEQFF
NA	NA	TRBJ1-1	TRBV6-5	TGTGCCATCAGTGAGAGGCCGGTCACTGAAGCTTTCTTT	CAISERPVTEAFF
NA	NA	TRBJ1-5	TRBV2	TGTGCCAGCAGCCGGACAAATTGGGAGCCCCAGCATTTT	CASSRTNWEPQHF
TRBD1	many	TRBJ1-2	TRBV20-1	TGCAGTGCTAGTCAAGAAACAGGGGGATTCTATGGCTACACCTTC	CSASQETGGFYGYTF
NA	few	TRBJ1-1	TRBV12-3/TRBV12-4	TGTGCCAGCAGTTTAGGACGGATTGAAGCTTTCTTT	CASSLGRIEAFF
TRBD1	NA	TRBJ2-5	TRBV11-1	TGTGCCAGCAGCTCCACCCCCAGGGGGAGAGGGGAGACCCAGTACTTC	CASSSTPRGRGETQYF
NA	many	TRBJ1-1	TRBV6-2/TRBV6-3	TGTGCCAGCAGTTACCGGCAGCTCACTGAAGCTTTCTTT	CASSYRQLTEAFF
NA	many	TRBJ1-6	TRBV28	TGTGCCAGCAGTTTACCCCGGACCCGGCGGTCACCCCTCCACTTT	CASSLPRTRRSPLHF
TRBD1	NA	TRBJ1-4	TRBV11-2	TGTGCCAGCAGCTTCACGCGACAGGGTTCTAATGAAAAACTGTTTTTT	CASSFTRQGSNEKLFF
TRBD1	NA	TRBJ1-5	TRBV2	TGTGCCAGCAGTTCGCTCGGGGACAGGACAAGTACGGGCAATCAGCCCCAGCATTTT	CASSSLGDRTSTGNQPQHF